The rows below give T cell receptor beta chains drawn from one sample of a study of blood T cell repertoires in COVID-19. Repertoires were generated with immunoSEQ multiplex PCR, while TCRdb's copy carries only in-frame clones and drops some. The sample yields under 350,000 clones, more than 90% seen once. The sample taken for sequencing was PBMCs or T cells enriched from blood (not recorded which). The receptors originated from a man in his sixties who had recovered from COVID-19. The conserved cysteine and the conserved F or W are not part of the CDR3 here. Size tells how often a clone was seen (once, few, many) or the class of an expanded clone, and some rows leave it out.

J gene: TRBJ1-5; V gene: TRBV12-5; CDR3 length: 13; clone size: .; CDR3 protein: ASAWRSGSNQPQH
J gene: TRBJ2-3; V gene: TRBV5-4; CDR3 length: 12; clone size: .; CDR3 protein: ASRKEGNTDTQY
J gene: TRBJ2-1; V gene: TRBV29-1; CDR3 length: 10; clone size: .; CDR3 protein: SVVLAYNEQF
J gene: TRBJ1-3; V gene: TRBV29-1; CDR3 length: 12; clone size: .; CDR3 protein: SVAKGGSGNTIY
J gene: TRBJ1-6; V gene: TRBV3-1/TRBV3-2; CDR3 length: 17; clone size: .; CDR3 protein: ASRVPDLIRSSYNSPLH
J gene: TRBJ2-2; V gene: TRBV9; CDR3 length: 13; clone size: once; CDR3 protein: ASSVAGVNTGELF
J gene: TRBJ1-2; V gene: TRBV19; CDR3 length: 13; clone size: .; CDR3 protein: ASTDYQEGQLGYT
J gene: TRBJ2-7; V gene: TRBV27; CDR3 length: 13; clone size: many; CDR3 protein: ASSLAGTASYEQY
J gene: TRBJ2-7; V gene: TRBV7-9; CDR3 length: 10; clone size: .; CDR3 protein: ASSSHRVEQY
J gene: TRBJ1-2; V gene: TRBV30; CDR3 length: 14; clone size: few; CDR3 protein: AWTPGTGLGAYGYT